This entry lists 24 T cell receptor beta chains sequenced from one sample in a study of T cells in Graves' hyperthyroidism and ophthalmopathy. The investigators amplified TCR beta CDR3 regions from RNA transcripts. First-round RT-PCR with HTBI primers amplified the TCR CDR3 region. TCRdb re-called the multiplex PCR reads with MiXCR, one entry per CDR3 protein. Of 450,000 to 700,000 distinct CDR3 sequences in the sample, about half are singletons; the top ten hold roughly 19%. The specimen sequenced was peripheral blood or thyroid tissue (not recorded which). All receptors derive from an adult woman with Graves' disease, either hyperthyroidism or ophthalmopathy (not recorded which).

This clonotype was counted ten times or more. The chain recombines TRBV5-1 with TRBJ2-7, with TRBD1 matching 8 bases. CDR3 size: 13 residues. Germline loops: CDR1 SGHRS, CDR2 YFSETQ. V dropped 8 bases and J dropped 5; count of bases not matched to a gene: 9. The CDR3 nucleotides read TGCGCCAGTACCCCTTCAGGGGGCGACGAGCAGTACTTC. It translates to CASTPSGGDEQYF.

As regards this clonotype: A single base separates this from a much larger clone, so it may be a read error. The genes are TRBV2 and TRBJ1-1; perhaps TRBD1 as D (6 bases). CDR1 SNHLY and CDR2 FYNNEI come from the germline V gene. The CDR3 is 14 amino acids. CDR3 region: CVSSQLPGGSEAFF. The CDR3 DNA sequence: TGCGTCAGCAGCCAATTGCCGGGGGGCTCTGAAGCTTTCTTT.

This clonotype appeared many times. Written as DNA, the CDR3 is TGTGCCAGCAGTTTTAATCGGGGGATCTTCTCTCGGACTTTCTTT. It codes for CASSFNRGIFSRTFF. The chain recombines TRBV12-3 or TRBV12-4 with TRBJ1-1; a weak D match, TRBD1 (5 bases). With 3 bases removed from V and 12 bases from J, the gap between germline ends came to 23 bases. This CDR3 has 15 amino acids.

This clonotype came up a few times. The chain joins TRBV25-1 to TRBJ1-6; D unclear. The CDR3 extends over 11 amino acids. Germline-derived CDR1 and CDR2 are MGHDK and SYGVNS. V lost 3 bases, J lost 8 bases, and 2 bases lay in between. This CDR3 is CASSDYSPLHF. CDR3 DNA: TGTGCCAGCAGTGATTATTCACCCCTCCACTTT.

This clonotype was seen many times. V gene TRBV19 combines with J gene TRBJ1-2; TRBD1 matches 9 bases. CDR3 length equals 16 residues. The germline gives CDR1 LNHDA, CDR2 SQIVND (reference sequence). V was pared by 6 bases and J by 7 bases, with 15 bases of the junction left unmatched. The CDR3 sequence is CASRTGRGNRGLGYTF. The CDR3 DNA reads TGTGCCAGTAGGACGGGGAGAGGAAACAGGGGGCTTGGCTACACCTTC.

DNA for the CDR3: TGTGCCAGCAGCCAATCCACCGAAGAGACCCAGTACTTC. The encoded protein is CASSQSTEETQYF. The chain carries TRBV14 and TRBJ2-5; no reliable D call. This CDR3 has 13 residues. Germline V gene sequence: CDR1 SGHDN, CDR2 FVKESK. Trimming removed 2 bases from V and 3 bases from J, with 7 bases in between.

This clonotype was observed a few times. V gene TRBV18 combines with J gene TRBJ2-5, with D perhaps matching TRBD2 (5 bases). Trimming stripped 1 base from V and 5 bases from J, with 11 bases between. The CDR3 sequence is 14 residues long. Germline CDR1 KGHSH, CDR2 LQKENI. The CDR3 region is CASSPQRIGETQYF. The CDR3 bases are TGTGCCAGCTCACCACAGCGGATCGGGGAGACCCAGTACTTC.

This clonotype has only a few counts. This chain joins TRBV4-1 and TRBJ2-7; maybe TRBD2 (7 bases). Trimming cost V 3 bases and J 0 bases, with 18 bases left between them. Per the germline V gene, CDR1 is MGHRA and CDR2 is YSYEKL. The length of the CDR3 is 17 residues. The CDR3 reads CASSQGVGGGLSYEQYF. CDR3 DNA sequence: TGCGCCAGCAGCCAGGGGGTTGGGGGGGGGCTCTCCTACGAGCAGTACTTC.

The CDR3 spells CSASEGTDTQYF. For the CDR3, the DNA is TGCAGTGCTAGCGAGGGCACAGATACGCAGTATTTT. This sequence joins TRBV20-1 and TRBJ2-3; D is undetermined. The germline CDR1 and CDR2 sequences are DFQATT and SNEGSKA (reference sequence). Trimming removed 3 bases from V and 1 base from J, with 5 bases in between. This CDR3 has 12 amino acids.

This chain joins TRBV7-2 and TRBJ2-7; the match to TRBD1 covers 8 bases. This CDR3 is built from 15 residues. V was pared by 5 bases and J by 6 bases, with 12 bases of the junction left unmatched. Per germline, CDR1 SGHTA and CDR2 FQGNSA. CDR3 sequence reads: CASSPGQGIRREQYF. The CDR3 DNA reads as TGTGCCAGCAGCCCCGGACAGGGAATCAGGCGCGAGCAGTACTTC.

V and J are TRBV29-1 and TRBJ2-7; 10 nucleotides agree with TRBD1. V was pared by 4 bases and J by 6 bases, with 9 bases of the junction left unmatched. This CDR3 contains 14 residues. Germline values: CDR1 SQVTM, CDR2 ANQGSEA. The chain's CDR3 is CSVGRQGAQGEQYF. The CDR3 DNA reads as TGCAGCGTTGGCCGACAGGGGGCGCAAGGCGAGCAGTACTTC.

This chain connects TRBV7-9 to TRBJ2-5; 12 positions match TRBD2. Germline CDR1 reads SEHNR; CDR2 reads FQNEAQ (reference sequence). V was clipped by 6 bases and J by 6 bases; unmatched bases: 8. The CDR3 contains 15 residues. The CDR3 sequence: CASSPTSGSRKTQYF. CDR3 sequence (DNA): TGTGCCAGCAGTCCGACTAGCGGGAGTCGGAAGACCCAGTACTTC.

At least ten counts were recorded for this clonotype. CDR3 loop: CSARSASGRESSGETQYF. CDR3 nucleotide sequence: TGCAGTGCTAGATCGGCTAGCGGGAGGGAGAGTTCCGGAGAGACCCAGTACTTC. The chain combines TRBV20-1 with TRBJ2-5; 12 bases map to TRBD2. The CDR3 loop spans 18 amino acids. Germline CDR1 is DFQATT and CDR2 is SNEGSKA (reference sequence). Losses at the gene ends were 2 bases for V and 4 bases for J; bases not matched to a gene: 14.

Notes on this clonotype: Germline is not matched at one junction end, which may reflect a read error. This chain joins TRBV5-1 and TRBJ2-2; D is perhaps TRBD2 (5 bases). The CDR3 runs 18 residues. In germline, CDR1 is SGHRS, CDR2 YFSETQ. DNA for the CDR3: TGCGCCAGCAGCAGATTCCCAAGGGCACGAGGGAACACCGGGGAGCTGTTTTTC. The encoded protein is CASSRFPRARGNTGELFF.

The chain joins TRBV20-1 to TRBJ1-1, with D unclear. Germline loops: CDR1 DFQATT, CDR2 SNEGSKA (reference sequence). Trimming left V 6 bases short and J 1 base short, with 9 bases between. The CDR3 loop spans 12 amino acids. CDR3 in amino acids: CSAMPGNTEAFF. The CDR3 DNA follows: TGCAGTGCCATGCCGGGGAACACTGAAGCTTTCTTT.

Regarding this clonotype: The junction shows a germline mismatch at one end, possibly a read error. The chain couples TRBV19 to TRBJ2-6, with D perhaps TRBD1 or TRBD2 (5 bases each). The CDR3 covers 14 residues. The germline CDR1 and CDR2 sequences are LNHDA and SQIVND (reference sequence). The CDR3 loop reads CASSPTGGGGTEAF. The CDR3 coding sequence is TGTGCCAGTAGTCCAACAGGAGGAGGAGGCACTGAAGCTTTC.

In DNA form, the CDR3 reads TGTGCCAGCAGCCCCCTGGGCGGGGACCCCGAAGCTTTCTTT. The encoded protein is CASSPLGGDPEAFF. The chain couples TRBV11-2 to TRBJ1-1; perhaps TRBD1 as D (5 bases). Trimming stripped 5 bases from V and 8 bases from J, with 18 bases between. Germline-derived CDR1 and CDR2 are SGHAT and FQNNGV. CDR3 length: 14 residues.

This clonotype has at least ten counts. V usage is TRBV7-9 and J usage is TRBJ1-4; TRBD1 matches 7 bases. The V gene end was trimmed by 7 bases and the J gene end by 8 bases; junction bases not matched to a gene: 10. Germline V gene sequence: CDR1 SEHNR, CDR2 FQNEAQ (reference sequence). This CDR3 comprises 14 residues. The CDR3 bases are TGTGCCAGCACCCCGACAGGGACCTCGGAAAAACTGTTTTTT. It specifies CASTPTGTSEKLFF. Looking up the rest from reference TRBV7-9 and TRBJ1-4 gives the full variable domain: DTGVSQNPRHKITKRGQNVTFRCDPISEHNRLYWYRQTLGQGPEFLTYFQNEAQLEKSRLLSDRFSAERPKGSFSTLEIQRTEQGDSAMYLCASTPTGTSEKLFFGSGTQLSVL.

This clonotype was counted many times. This chain uses TRBV5-1 with TRBJ2-5; the match to TRBD1 covers 9 bases. Germline CDR1 reads SGHRS; CDR2 reads YFSETQ. V was clipped by 4 bases and J by 5 bases; unmatched bases: 12. The CDR3 extends over 16 amino acids. The CDR3 sequence: CASSPAGTGIYETQYF. CDR3 sequence (DNA): TGCGCCAGCAGCCCGGCCGGGACAGGGATATATGAGACCCAGTACTTC.

The sample holds many counts of this clonotype. The genes are TRBV20-1 and TRBJ1-1; 8 nucleotides agree with TRBD1. Germline loops: CDR1 DFQATT, CDR2 SNEGSKA (reference sequence). The trim removed 4 bases at V and 1 base at J, leaving 8 bases unmatched. This CDR3 has 15 amino acids. The CDR3 DNA follows: TGCAGTGCTAAAAGAGGACAGGGTCAGAACACTGAAGCTTTCTTT. Translation gives CSAKRGQGQNTEAFF.

The V call is TRBV19, the J call TRBJ2-7; D ambiguous. V dropped 2 bases and J dropped 4 bases, with 12 bases sitting between them. CDR3 length equals 14 residues. Per germline, CDR1 LNHDA and CDR2 SQIVND (reference sequence). The CDR3 DNA is TGTGCCAGTAGTATAAGGGCCCCAACTTACGAGCAGTACTTC. It codes for CASSIRAPTYEQYF.

This clonotype was detected only once. V gene TRBV29-1 combines with J gene TRBJ2-2; tentative D call: TRBD2 (6 bases). CDR3 length: 15 amino acids. Trimming took 3 bases from V and 5 from J, leaving 16 bases between them. Per the germline V gene, CDR1 is SQVTM and CDR2 is ANQGSEA. CDR3 in DNA: TGCAGCGTTGAGGGTCTCGGAGGGTCTACCGGGGAGCTGTTTTTT. Amino acids: CSVEGLGGSTGELFF.

This clonotype was observed a handful of times. This chain connects TRBV6-5 to TRBJ1-3; D is uncertain. V dropped 4 bases and J dropped 0 bases, with 7 bases sitting between them. This CDR3 comprises 14 residues. The germline gives CDR1 MNHEY, CDR2 SVGAGI. The CDR3 loop reads CASSWVDSGNTIYF. CDR3 bases: TGTGCCAGCAGTTGGGTAGACTCTGGAAACACCATATATTTT.

V is TRBV25-1 and J is TRBJ1-1; D is perhaps TRBD1 (6 bases). There are 17 residues in the CDR3. Trimming cost V 2 bases and J 0 bases, with 16 bases left between them. CDR1 is MGHDK, CDR2 SYGVNS, per germline. The CDR3 region is CASSEPPGEGVNTEAFF. The CDR3 DNA reads as TGTGCCAGCAGTGAACCCCCGGGGGAGGGGGTGAACACTGAAGCTTTCTTT.